A selection of T cell receptor beta chains follows, all from one sample in a study of cytomegalovirus exposure and HLA in healthy donors. The assay was immunoSEQ multiplex PCR, and TCRdb's table has in-frame clones only and misses some. The top ten hold about 3.7% of the sample, which has 90,000 to 150,000 clones, around 77% seen once. The sample comprised PBMCs. The receptor source for this set is a human donor in good health. Each CDR3 is given with its conserved first and last residue. The order of the fields is clone size, D gene, J gene, V gene, CDR3 protein, CDR3 DNA. The D gene is left open where the match is weak. Rows may omit the clone size; those that give it use once, few, many or a size class.

abundance: NA
d_gene: TRBD1
j_gene: TRBJ2-5
v_gene: TRBV7-2
CDR3aa: CASSLLTGQGETQYF
CDR3nt: TGTGCCAGCAGCCTATTGACAGGGCAGGGGGAGACCCAGTACTTC

abundance: NA
d_gene: NA
j_gene: TRBJ1-2
v_gene: TRBV6-5
CDR3aa: CASSLSTGPYGYTF
CDR3nt: TGTGCCAGCAGCTTATCTACAGGGCCCTATGGCTACACCTTC

abundance: NA
d_gene: NA
j_gene: TRBJ1-6
v_gene: TRBV27
CDR3aa: CASSLVSSYNSPLHF
CDR3nt: TGTGCCAGCAGTCTGGTGAGCTCCTATAATTCACCCCTCCACTTT

abundance: NA
d_gene: NA
j_gene: TRBJ1-2
v_gene: TRBV25-1
CDR3aa: CASSEGWGTYGYTF
CDR3nt: TGTGCCAGCAGTGAAGGGTGGGGCACCTATGGCTACACCTTC

abundance: NA
d_gene: NA
j_gene: TRBJ1-1
v_gene: TRBV29-1
CDR3aa: CSAPKGEDTEAFF
CDR3nt: TGCAGCGCACCCAAAGGAGAGGACACTGAAGCTTTCTTT

abundance: NA
d_gene: NA
j_gene: TRBJ2-1
v_gene: TRBV5-1
CDR3aa: CASSPAGTLIPGNEQFF
CDR3nt: TGCGCCAGCAGCCCCGCCGGGACTCTCATCCCAGGGAATGAGCAGTTCTTC

abundance: NA
d_gene: TRBD1
j_gene: TRBJ2-7
v_gene: TRBV29-1
CDR3aa: CSVAGGGTGRSYEQYF
CDR3nt: TGCAGCGTTGCAGGGGGAGGGACAGGGAGATCCTACGAGCAGTACTTC

abundance: NA
d_gene: NA
j_gene: TRBJ2-2
v_gene: TRBV6-5
CDR3aa: CASSYQGTNTGELFF
CDR3nt: TGTGCCAGCAGTTACCAGGGGACGAACACCGGGGAGCTGTTTTTT

abundance: NA
d_gene: TRBD1
j_gene: TRBJ1-5
v_gene: TRBV28
CDR3aa: CASSLGQANQPQHF
CDR3nt: TGTGCCAGCAGTTTGGGACAGGCCAATCAGCCCCAGCATTTT

abundance: NA
d_gene: TRBD1
j_gene: TRBJ1-1
v_gene: TRBV5-1
CDR3aa: CASSLGQGVNTEAFF
CDR3nt: TGCGCCAGCAGCTTGGGACAGGGGGTTAACACTGAAGCTTTCTTT

abundance: NA
d_gene: NA
j_gene: TRBJ2-1
v_gene: TRBV6-1
CDR3aa: CASSFRGVYNEQFF
CDR3nt: TGTGCCAGCAGTTTTCGGGGAGTCTACAATGAGCAGTTCTTC

abundance: NA
d_gene: NA
j_gene: TRBJ2-1
v_gene: TRBV5-1
CDR3aa: CASSLGQPSYNEQFF
CDR3nt: TGCGCCAGCAGCTTGGGACAGCCCTCCTACAATGAGCAGTTCTTC

abundance: NA
d_gene: NA
j_gene: TRBJ1-1
v_gene: TRBV7-9
CDR3aa: CASSPSLRFTEAFF
CDR3nt: TGTGCCAGCAGTCCATCCCTTAGATTCACTGAAGCTTTCTTT

abundance: NA
d_gene: TRBD2
j_gene: TRBJ2-5
v_gene: TRBV4-1
CDR3aa: CASSLGLAPPGETQYF
CDR3nt: TGCGCCAGCAGCCTGGGACTAGCTCCTCCCGGGGAGACCCAGTACTTC

abundance: few
d_gene: NA
j_gene: TRBJ1-2
v_gene: TRBV7-2
CDR3aa: CASSRETLGSWGYTF
CDR3nt: TGTGCCAGCAGCCGCGAGACTCTGGGTTCGTGGGGCTACACCTTC

abundance: NA
d_gene: NA
j_gene: TRBJ1-6
v_gene: TRBV10-2
CDR3aa: CASSESQGYNSPLHF
CDR3nt: TGCGCCAGCAGTGAGTCACAGGGCTATAATTCACCCCTCCACTTT

abundance: NA
d_gene: NA
j_gene: TRBJ1-2
v_gene: TRBV19
CDR3aa: CASSRGGYGYTF
CDR3nt: TGTGCCAGTAGTCGGGGGGGATATGGCTACACCTTC

abundance: NA
d_gene: NA
j_gene: TRBJ1-1
v_gene: TRBV5-1
CDR3aa: CASSLRGYMNTEAFF
CDR3nt: TGCGCCAGCAGCTTGAGGGGGTACATGAACACTGAAGCTTTCTTT

abundance: once
d_gene: NA
j_gene: TRBJ1-6
v_gene: TRBV19
CDR3aa: CASSGAAGGSPLHF
CDR3nt: TGTGCCAGTAGTGGCGCAGCGGGGGGTTCACCCCTCCACTTT

abundance: NA
d_gene: NA
j_gene: TRBJ2-2
v_gene: TRBV27
CDR3aa: CASSFITGNTGELFF
CDR3nt: TGTGCCAGCAGCTTCATAACAGGGAACACCGGGGAGCTGTTTTTT

abundance: NA
d_gene: TRBD1
j_gene: TRBJ1-2
v_gene: TRBV5-4
CDR3aa: CASSQDGAGGGGYTF
CDR3nt: TGTGCCAGCAGCCAAGATGGGGCAGGGGGCGGCGGCTACACCTTC

abundance: once
d_gene: TRBD1
j_gene: TRBJ1-2
v_gene: TRBV9
CDR3aa: CASSVENRQGRGYTF
CDR3nt: TGTGCCAGCAGCGTAGAGAATCGACAGGGGCGAGGCTACACCTTC

abundance: few
d_gene: NA
j_gene: TRBJ2-7
v_gene: TRBV5-6
CDR3aa: CASSSLYEQYF
CDR3nt: TGTGCCAGCAGCTCCCTATACGAGCAGTACTTC

abundance: NA
d_gene: NA
j_gene: TRBJ1-3
v_gene: TRBV19
CDR3aa: CASSIANTRNTIYF
CDR3nt: TGTGCCAGTAGTATAGCCAACACCAGAAACACCATATATTTT

abundance: NA
d_gene: NA
j_gene: TRBJ2-7
v_gene: TRBV6-1
CDR3aa: CASRFDRHSSYEQYF
CDR3nt: TGTGCCAGCAGATTCGACAGGCACTCTTCCTACGAGCAGTACTTC

abundance: NA
d_gene: TRBD2
j_gene: TRBJ2-3
v_gene: TRBV5-1
CDR3aa: CASMGTSGRIDTQYF
CDR3nt: TGCGCCAGCATGGGGACTAGCGGGAGGATAGATACGCAGTATTTT

abundance: NA
d_gene: NA
j_gene: TRBJ2-5
v_gene: TRBV18
CDR3aa: CASSPPGQEETQYF
CDR3nt: TGTGCCAGCTCACCACCGGGCCAGGAAGAGACCCAGTACTTC

abundance: NA
d_gene: TRBD2
j_gene: TRBJ2-5
v_gene: TRBV7-8
CDR3aa: CASSLFQREIYETQYF
CDR3nt: TGTGCCAGCAGCTTATTTCAGCGGGAGATTTATGAGACCCAGTACTTC

abundance: NA
d_gene: TRBD2
j_gene: TRBJ2-1
v_gene: TRBV5-6
CDR3aa: CASSPISGRGDEQFF
CDR3nt: TGTGCCAGCAGCCCGATTAGCGGGAGGGGCGATGAGCAGTTCTTC